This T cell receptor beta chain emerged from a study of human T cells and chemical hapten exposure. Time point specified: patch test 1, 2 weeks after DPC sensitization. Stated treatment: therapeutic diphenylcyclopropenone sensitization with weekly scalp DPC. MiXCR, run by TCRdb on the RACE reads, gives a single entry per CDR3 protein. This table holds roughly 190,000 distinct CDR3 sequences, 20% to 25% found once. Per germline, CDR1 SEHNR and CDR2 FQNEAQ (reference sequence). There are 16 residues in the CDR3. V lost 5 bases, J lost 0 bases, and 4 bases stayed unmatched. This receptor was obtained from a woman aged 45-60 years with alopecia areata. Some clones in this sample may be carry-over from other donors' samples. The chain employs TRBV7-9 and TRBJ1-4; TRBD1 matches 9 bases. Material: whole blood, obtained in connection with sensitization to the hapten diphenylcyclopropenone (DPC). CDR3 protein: CASSRGTGTTNEKLFF. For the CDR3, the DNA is TGTGCCAGCAGCCGGGGGACAGGGACAACTAATGAAAAACTGTTTTTT.